The sequence of this T cell receptor (beta chain) was determined in a study of CD8 T cells in ankylosing spondylitis (TCRdb year 2017). Regarding the study in general: The study profiled T cell receptor beta repertoires in healthy donors and ankylosing spondylitis patients to find disease-linked TCR variants. Peripheral blood samples were taken, and synovial fluid was additionally collected from ankylosing spondylitis patients. The full study cohort was made up of 25 to 30 ankylosing spondylitis patients and around 100 healthy donors.

Paper-wide results and their limitations: The disease-linked clones showed a CD8+ phenotype and occurred at relatively low frequencies in peripheral blood. Some motif variants were previously reported in synovial fluid and blood of reactive arthritis patients, suggesting common disease-initiation mechanisms. The disease-linked clones were reported to be significantly enriched in matched synovial fluid samples from ankylosing spondylitis patients. Blood from ankylosing spondylitis patients appeared to be characterized by a TCR beta motif made up of fewer than ten highly homologous amino acid variants.

Ten or more counts support this clonotype. This clone's antigen is unknown. No base qualities exist here, and no much larger clone lies one base off it. The V and J ends are trimmed by 0 bases and 7 bases, leaving 11 bases between them. The CDR3 measures 14 amino acids from cysteine to phenylalanine. The only DNA kept is the CDR3, 42 bases in frame from the first base. CDR1 SGHRS and CDR2 YFSETQ are derived from the germline V gene. Sequencing relied on an Illumina HiSeq 2500. Quantitative 5'-RACE with molecular barcodes was used to prepare TCR beta libraries. For the original study's pipeline: To identify disease-linked TCR variants, a new computational method was used, one built on a probabilistic model of VDJ rearrangement. TCRdb itself trimmed the public reads at Q25 with fastp, ran MiXCR and retained productive beta chains. Merged by CDR3 protein, the rows form single entries marked with the most common genes and DNA. The V and J calls, along with clone size, are taken from TCRdb and not from the paper's own processing. Present in this sample are about 200,000 distinct CDR3 sequences, around 24% of which were seen just once. Roughly 6.7% of the sample belongs to the ten largest clones.

The clonotype was recovered from a male donor with ankylosing spondylitis or in good health (not recorded which). Recombination linked TRBV5-1 to TRBJ2-1; perhaps TRBD2 is the D gene, with 6 bases matching. Sequencing was performed on blood, either unsorted or a sorted T cell fraction (not recorded which). Here is the DNA: TGCGCCAGCAGCTTGGGGGACTGGGTAAATGAGCAGTTCTTC. It encodes CASSLGDWVNEQFF.